This T cell receptor (beta chain) was captured in a study of OX40 agonist ivuxolimab in advanced cancers. Germline CDR1 is KGHSH and CDR2 is LQKENI. The trim removed 2 bases at V and 4 bases at J, leaving 11 bases unmatched. The CDR3 sequence is 16 residues long. Clones were sequenced by immunoSEQ multiplex PCR, and TCRdb holds only the in-frame ones, with some missing. This sample has tens of thousands of clones, with approximately 89% found just once. The sequences come from CD4+ or CD8+ T cells sorted from blood, collected in a trial of the OX40 agonist ivuxolimab. The TCR was taken from an adult with an advanced solid tumor such as melanoma, head and neck, liver or kidney cancer. The rearrangement uses TRBV18 and TRBJ2-7; 7 nucleotides agree with TRBD1. CDR3 in DNA: TGTGCCAGCTCACCAGGTTTACAGGACAGGAGGTACGAGCAGTACTTC. Protein: CASSPGLQDRRYEQYF.